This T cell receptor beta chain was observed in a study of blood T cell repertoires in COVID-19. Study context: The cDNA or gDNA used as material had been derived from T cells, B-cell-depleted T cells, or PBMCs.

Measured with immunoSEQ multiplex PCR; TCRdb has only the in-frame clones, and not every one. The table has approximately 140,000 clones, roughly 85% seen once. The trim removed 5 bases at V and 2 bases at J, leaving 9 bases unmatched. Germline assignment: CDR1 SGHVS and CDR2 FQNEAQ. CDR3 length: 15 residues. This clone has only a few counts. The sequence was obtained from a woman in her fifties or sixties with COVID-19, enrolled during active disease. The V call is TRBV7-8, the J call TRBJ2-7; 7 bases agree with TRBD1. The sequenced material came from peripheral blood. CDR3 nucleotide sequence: TGTGCCAGCAGCCCTTCAGCCAGGGGGACCTACGAGCAGTACTTC. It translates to CASSPSARGTYEQYF. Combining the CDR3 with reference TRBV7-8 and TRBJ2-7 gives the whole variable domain GAGVSQSPRYKVAKRGQDVALRCDPISGHVSLFWYQQALGQGPEFLTYFQNEAQLDKSGLPSDRFFAERPEGSVSTLKIQRTQQEDSAVYLCASSPSARGTYEQYFGPGTRLTVT.